Reported below is one T cell receptor beta chain. Its antigen remains unidentified. These data come from a study of T-cell memory formation after mild COVID-19. A 5'RACE reaction primed in the constant segment made cDNA libraries of TCR alpha and TCR beta, and these carried sample barcodes and UMIs. TCRdb used MiXCR to reprocess the 5' RACE reads, holding one entry per CDR3 protein. In the table there are more than 450,000 distinct CDR3 sequences, 18% of which are singletons. The CDR3 extends over 13 amino acids. The germline V gene encodes CDR1 KGHDR and CDR2 SFDVKD. Trimming shortened V by 0 bases and J by 6 bases, and 5 bases separated the two germline ends. The study's findings and limits: A subset of responding clones appeared in pre-infection memory, suggesting cross-reactive memory joined.

The sample comprised PBMCs or a T cell subset sorted from them (not recorded which). The TCR originated in an adult woman who had mild COVID-19 (a few samples of this study predate the infection). Cell type and time point are not known. This chain joins TRBV24-1 and TRBJ2-1; D remains unclear. CDR3: CATSDLSFNEQFF. Here the CDR3 DNA reads TGTGCCACCAGTGATTTGAGTTTCAATGAGCAGTTCTTC.